Listed below are T cell receptor beta chains from one sample, sequenced in a study of regulatory T cells in long-lasting Graves disease. TCRdb reprocessed the multiplex PCR reads via MiXCR and lists one record per CDR3 protein. The sample holds more than 350,000 distinct CDR3 sequences, around a fifth seen once. The specimen comprised peripheral blood mononuclear cells (PBMCs), sampled when the disease was refractory, from a patient treated with antithyroid drugs. The receptors come from a female donor with Graves disease. Each CDR3 is given with its conserved first and last residue. A D gene is named only where the DNA matches it firmly. Size tells how often a clone was seen (once, few, many) or the class of an expanded clone, and some rows leave it out.

J gene	V gene	D gene	clone size	CDR3 DNA	CDR3 protein
TRBJ1-1	TRBV19	-	many	TGTGCCAGTAGTGCCCAGGTGAACACTGAAGCTTTCTTT	CASSAQVNTEAFF
TRBJ1-5	TRBV19	TRBD1	-	TGTGCCAGTAGTGGGGCAGGGGGCGTGAATCAGCCCCAGCATTTT	CASSGAGGVNQPQHF
TRBJ2-6	TRBV28	-	many	TGTGCCAGCAGTTCCCAGGGCTCTGGGGCCAACGTCCTGACTTTC	CASSSQGSGANVLTF
TRBJ1-6	TRBV28	-	many	TGTGCCAGCAGGCCTGGACAGTACCGAAATTCACCCCTCCACTTT	CASRPGQYRNSPLHF
TRBJ2-7	TRBV15	-	many	TGTGCCACCAGCAGAGATGGGACCAGGGGAGGCGAGCAGTACTTC	CATSRDGTRGGEQYF
TRBJ2-1	TRBV3-1	-	-	TGTGCCAGCAGCCCCACGGGGGTAACTAATGAGCAGTTCTTC	CASSPTGVTNEQFF
TRBJ2-7	TRBV28	TRBD2	many	TGTGCCAGCAGTGAACTAGCGGGTGAAAGGGAGCAGTACTTC	CASSELAGEREQYF
TRBJ2-2	TRBV7-9	-	many	TGTGCCAGCAGCTTGCCGAACGGGGAGCTGTTTTTT	CASSLPNGELFF
TRBJ1-5	TRBV19	TRBD1	-	TGTGCCAGTAGTCCAACCCGACAGGGGGAGAGCAATCAGCCCCAGCATTTT	CASSPTRQGESNQPQHF
TRBJ1-3	TRBV5-1	-	-	TGCGCCAGCAGCTTGGACGTTAGCTCTGGAAACACCATATATTTT	CASSLDVSSGNTIYF
TRBJ2-7	TRBV30	-	-	TGTGCCTGGAGTCAGGGGGGGAACTCCTACGAGCAGTACTTC	CAWSQGGNSYEQYF
TRBJ2-1	TRBV6-2/TRBV6-3	TRBD2	few	TGTGCCAGCAGTTACTTGACGGGAGGGCCGCATGAGCAGTTCTTC	CASSYLTGGPHEQFF
TRBJ2-7	TRBV3-1	TRBD1	few	TGTGCCAGCAGCCCTTACCAAGGACAGGGGGGGCAGTACTTC	CASSPYQGQGGQYF
TRBJ2-7	TRBV7-2	TRBD2	-	TGTGCCAGCAGCTTAACCGGGACTAGCGGGAACTACGAGCAGTACTTC	CASSLTGTSGNYEQYF
TRBJ2-7	TRBV6-2/TRBV6-3	TRBD1	many	TGTGCCAGCAGTCCACGTCCGGACAGGGGTTCCCACGAGCAGTACTTC	CASSPRPDRGSHEQYF
TRBJ2-2	TRBV7-9	-	-	TGTGCCAGCAGCTTAGGAGGGCCCACGAACACCGGGGAGCTGTTTTTT	CASSLGGPTNTGELFF
TRBJ2-7	TRBV25-1	-	few	TGTGCCAGCAGTGTTGGGGGGCTCTTCTCCTACGAGCAGTACTTC	CASSVGGLFSYEQYF
TRBJ1-5	TRBV7-3	TRBD1	few	TGTGCCAGCAGGACCGGGACAGGGGGCCTTCAGCCCCAGCATTTT	CASRTGTGGLQPQHF
TRBJ2-7	TRBV28	TRBD2	many	TGTGCCAGCAAGCTACTAGCGGGAGTCCACGAGCAGTACTTC	CASKLLAGVHEQYF
TRBJ1-1	TRBV12-3/TRBV12-4	-	few	TGTGCCAGCAGCCCCCCCACGTTCGGCACTGAAGCTTTCTTT	CASSPPTFGTEAFF
TRBJ2-3	TRBV7-2	TRBD2	-	TGTGCCAGCAGATCACAGGCGGGAGGGCCTGAGACGCAGTATTTT	CASRSQAGGPETQYF
TRBJ2-5	TRBV3-1	TRBD2	few	TGTGCCAGCAGCGGGATGACTAGCTACCAAGAGACCCAGTACTTC	CASSGMTSYQETQYF
TRBJ2-7	TRBV20-1	TRBD2	many	TGCAGTGCGTCCGGGACTAGCGAGTACGAGCAGTACTTC	CSASGTSEYEQYF
TRBJ2-5	TRBV5-1	-	few	TGCGCCAGCGGGGAAAGGGTCGAGACCCAGTACTTC	CASGERVETQYF
TRBJ2-7	TRBV28	-	few	TGTGCCAGCAGGCAGGGGTTAGGGGCCTACGAGCAGTACTTC	CASRQGLGAYEQYF
TRBJ2-2	TRBV28	-	-	TGTGCCAGCAGTTCCCCCCATCTAGCGTTAATAGTCCCCGGGGAGCTGTTTTTT	CASSSPHLALIVPGELFF
TRBJ1-2	TRBV28	-	many	TGTGCCAGCAGTAAACCTTATTATGGCTACACCTTC	CASSKPYYGYTF
TRBJ2-2	TRBV6-5	TRBD1	many	TGTGCCAGCAGTTCAAAACCGGACAGGGGTGGCACCGGGGAGCTGTTTTTT	CASSSKPDRGGTGELFF
TRBJ2-2	TRBV7-9	-	-	TGTGCCAGCAGCTTAAGGCCGGCGGACGCCGGGGAGCTGTTTTTT	CASSLRPADAGELFF
TRBJ2-7	TRBV5-1	-	few	TGCGCCAGCAGCTTGGATTGGTTGATGTCGGGAAACGAGCAGTACTTC	CASSLDWLMSGNEQYF
TRBJ1-4	TRBV18	-	-	TGTGCCAGCTCACCACCCCCGGCGGGGGCGAGGAATGAAAAACTGTTTTTT	CASSPPPAGARNEKLFF
TRBJ2-3	TRBV20-1	-	few	TGCAGTGCTCTCCACGAGTACACAGATACGCAGTATTTT	CSALHEYTDTQYF
TRBJ2-5	TRBV20-1	-	few	TGCAGTGCTAGTGTGGGGAGCGGCGGCGAGACCCAGTACTTC	CSASVGSGGETQYF
TRBJ2-7	TRBV28	-	many	TGTGCCAGCAGTCCTCGGGACAACTCCTACGAGCAGTACTTC	CASSPRDNSYEQYF
TRBJ2-7	TRBV25-1	-	once	TGTGCCAGCAGCGCCCCGCTGGGGCCGCAATACTTC	CASSAPLGPQYF
TRBJ1-5	TRBV20-1	TRBD1	-	TGCAGTGCAACCGGGACAGGGCGGTCTCAGCCCCAGCATTTT	CSATGTGRSQPQHF
TRBJ2-7	TRBV5-1	-	few	TGCGCCAGCAGTCTGCGGACCATAATTGATGGCGAGCAGTACTTC	CASSLRTIIDGEQYF
TRBJ2-4	TRBV27	-	few	TGTGCCAGCAGCCCGGGACGGCCCGAACAGACCATTCAGTACTTC	CASSPGRPEQTIQYF
TRBJ2-2	TRBV7-4	TRBD2	few	TGTGCCAGCAGCTGCAGGGCTAGCGGAAACACCGGGGAGCTGTTTTTT	CASSCRASGNTGELFF
TRBJ2-2	TRBV28	TRBD2	few	TGTGCCAGCAGTTTCCCCGGGACTAGCGGGAGGGCCTATCTTGCCGGGGAGCTGTTTTTT	CASSFPGTSGRAYLAGELFF
TRBJ2-7	TRBV18	-	few	TGTGCCAGCTCACAGACAGAAAGGTACGAGCAGTACTTC	CASSQTERYEQYF
TRBJ1-4	TRBV12-3/TRBV12-4	TRBD1	many	TGTGCCAGCAGGAGGGACAGGGGAGCAACTAATGAAAAACTGTTTTTT	CASRRDRGATNEKLFF
TRBJ2-7	TRBV19	-	-	TGTGCCAGTAGTGGAACAGCCCTTCCGTCCGAGCAGTACTTC	CASSGTALPSEQYF
TRBJ1-1	TRBV20-1	-	many	TGCAGTGCTAGAGATTGGGCATCGAACACTGAAGCTTTCTTT	CSARDWASNTEAFF
TRBJ2-5	TRBV6-5	-	-	TGTGCCAGCCAGTTACAGGGCAGAAACCAAGAGACCCAGTACTTC	CASQLQGRNQETQYF
TRBJ2-3	TRBV5-4	TRBD1	-	TGTGCCAGCAGCTTGGGACAGGGGGGAGATACGCAGTATTTT	CASSLGQGGDTQYF
TRBJ1-2	TRBV28	TRBD1	many	TGTGCCAGCAGTCTCTCGAGACAGGGGGCGAGGGGCTACACCTTC	CASSLSRQGARGYTF
TRBJ1-2	TRBV5-1	-	many	TGCGCCAGCAGCTTGGAGAAGCTAAGGGATGGCTACACCTTC	CASSLEKLRDGYTF
TRBJ2-7	TRBV2	TRBD2	many	TGTGCCAGCAGTGAAGTAGAAACAGGGAGTAGCGGGAAGCAAAAGTACGAGCAGTACTTC	CASSEVETGSSGKQKYEQYF
TRBJ1-1	TRBV5-1	-	few	TGCGCCAGCAGCTTCGGGCGCTTGGACACTGAAGCTTTCTTT	CASSFGRLDTEAFF
TRBJ1-1	TRBV6-1	-	-	TGTGCCAGCACCAAGGGACCGAAGAACACTGAAGCTTTCTTT	CASTKGPKNTEAFF